The following is a T cell receptor (beta chain) sequence with its context. Its cognate antigen has yet to be identified. Base qualities are not at hand, and no much larger clone is one base apart. In total, approximately 610 healthy bone marrow donors made up the cohort. At the time of sampling, all cohort members were nominally healthy, though unrecorded immune exposures were likely present. CMV serostatus was recorded as positive for about 300 and negative for about half of the 666 cohort members, whereas no CMV serostatus was recorded for the donor in question. A peripheral blood sample was provided by each donor, and peripheral blood mononuclear cells were used for TCR beta sequencing. Genomic DNA extraction from the blood cell samples was performed with the Qiagen DNeasy Blood Extraction Kit. The CDR3 has 18 amino acids, counting the end cysteine and phenylalanine. Only the CDR3 region is kept as DNA, spanning 54 bases read in frame from base 1. V has 0 bases trimmed and J has 1 base trimmed; junction bases matching no gene number 11. CDR1 and CDR2, looked up from the germline V gene (reference sequence), are SGHNT and YYREEE.

This sample stems from a study of cytomegalovirus exposure and HLA in healthy donors (TCRdb year 2017). Broadly, across the study: In an earlier analysis of approximately 640 of the donors, about 260 Gb of sequence data and some 120 million unique TCR beta sequences from 150 million to 200 million T cells were reported. An early release that covered more than 550 HLA-typed donors contained around 300 gigabases of sequencing data and roughly 84 million unique TCR sequences. Among the approximately 420 genotyped donors, 81% belonged to the genetic ancestry cluster associated with self-reported Caucasian donors. The study was designed to test whether signatures of past pathogen exposure could be identified by cataloging public T cell receptors. The study profiled the T cell repertoires of about 720 subjects by immunosequencing and related them to cytomegalovirus serostatus. Along with the approximately 650-subject first cohort, a separate validation cohort of roughly 110 different subjects was used. The study combined high-throughput TCR immunosequencing, statistical association of individual TCRs with disease status, and machine learning to predict cytomegalovirus infection status. In a later analysis, previously published TCR beta repertoires from some 640 donors were re-analyzed and high-resolution HLA genotyping was added so that TCR occurrence patterns could be studied. The later analysis used no new phenotypic data to find candidate immune exposures, relying instead on TCR beta sequences and their occurrence across donors. An earlier analysis of roughly 580 of the donors used high-throughput TCR beta sequencing to judge whether each TCR beta V gene segment behaved as functional or pseudogenic. Donor age, sex, ethnicity and CMV serostatus were compiled alongside the repertoire data. A later genetic analysis used genome-wide SNP genotypes for about 60% of the 666 donors, treating that subset as a discovery cohort. Every repertoire in the discovery cohort had been generated on one and the same sequencing platform. HLA typing included class I and class II loci at four-digit resolution. Typing coverage varied by locus: roughly 620-630 donors for A, B, C, DRB1 and DQB1; approximately 500 for DQA1; over 600 for DPA1; 450 to 480 for DPB1. Roughly five DR-DQ haplotypes were treated as single units for association and clustering because of strong linkage in the cohort. Across 300 to 400 genotyped donors of the cohort, an average of about 220,000 unique TCR beta nucleotide sequences per donor were sequenced, and roughly 20% of those sequences were non-productive. Broader findings and caveats from the paper: The only immune exposure information available for the cohort was CMV serostatus. It was suggested by the authors that the approach could potentially be generalized to other disease states and immunological phenotypes. A cluster of highly shared sequence variants was judged likely to be a technical artifact of the sequencing pipeline. In the study, around 150 TCR beta chains were listed as associated with cytomegalovirus. A later analysis associated roughly 17,000 TCR beta sequences with specific HLA alleles at a false discovery rate of 0.05. A further reported finding was that TCR beta sequences accurately predicted the HLA-A and HLA-B alleles for most subjects in the first cohort. According to a later genetic analysis, donors in an Asian-associated ancestry cluster had fewer N-insertions in productive TCRs than the approximately 610-donor mean. Because HLA typing was missing for some donors at each locus, association tests included only the typed subset. Presence/absence analyses assumed roughly uniform sequencing depth across donors, an assumption that may not hold. In vitro tests confirmed that a few of the cytomegalovirus-associated TCR beta chains recognize cytomegalovirus antigens. While some public TCRs were present in many individuals, most TCR sequences turned up only very rarely across donors. The cohort was sequenced for TCR beta chains only, and without alpha or paired-chain data the features that could be detected were limited. According to a later analysis, parvovirus B19, influenza, CMV and Epstein-Barr virus appeared linked to several top co-occurrence clusters. Broadly in line with IMGT annotations, most TCR beta V segments showed up in productive rearrangements about 90% or about 30% of the time in an earlier analysis of approximately 640 of the donors. Cytomegalovirus status was reported to be diagnosed by the classifier with high specificity and sensitivity in both the original and validation cohorts. When HLA alleles, especially DR and DQ, strongly co-occurred, TCR associations were difficult to assign to individual alleles. A later analysis found that most CMV-associated TCR beta chains appeared HLA-restricted, with HLA associations seemingly driven largely by CMV exposure. V-gene and J-gene trimming of TCR beta chains was associated with a missense DCLRE1C variant in a later genetic analysis, and the association was replicated in an independent cohort. According to a later analysis, TCR association rates differed among HLA loci, with DRB1 alleles showing the most associated TCRs and HLA-C alleles showing the fewest. In a later analysis, HLA-associated TCR beta chains were found to be more clonally expanded and to have lower generation probabilities than equally common non-associated chains. Some IMGT-functional V segments, including TRBV6-2 and TRBV6-3, could not be distinguished by the 87-base-pair reads and were therefore excluded. Because counts were too low, more than 15 rarely observed V segments, including chromosome 9 orphons, were excluded from the earlier analysis of 500 to 700 of the donors. Linkage disequilibrium might explain the correlated functional status among segregating V segments, but an unknown experimental factor could not be excluded.

Library creation used the immunoSEQ multiplex PCR assay. For the multiplex PCR, a mixture combining 60 forward primers for TCR Vbeta segments and 13 reverse primers for TCR Jbeta segments was used. The CDR3 region of rearranged TCR beta genes was amplified from genomic DNA with a multiplex PCR assay. On the Illumina HiSeq System, the amplified TCR beta libraries were sequenced as 87-base-pair reads. As for the authors' bioinformatics: A later analysis tallied around 82 million unique TCR beta chains across the approximately 670 repertoires, and approximately 9.9 million of those chains were shared by two or more donors. Raw reads were error-corrected and collapsed into unique sequences by a nearest-neighbor algorithm in which closely related sequences were merged to remove PCR and sequencing errors. CDR3 sequences were aligned to IMGT reference sequences to assign V, D and J gene segments. Each retained sequence needed at least a six-nucleotide match to both a V gene segment and a J gene segment. Rearrangements were classified as productive when the CDR3 lacked stop codons and remained in frame with V and J, and all other rearrangements were classified as non-productive. Following IMGT convention, CDR3 was defined as the stretch from the second conserved V-encoded cysteine up to the conserved J-encoded phenylalanine. The earlier analysis of about 570 of the donors excluded any sequence lacking an unambiguous match to a single V gene segment. An earlier analysis of a few hundred of the donors called V segments functional above 56.7% productive rearrangements and segregating when the between-donor standard deviation exceeded 5%. A statistical classification framework was built for diagnosing cytomegalovirus status from the catalog of TCR beta chain sequences. In a later analysis, V and J genes were assigned by comparing TCR nucleotide sequences against IMGT/GENE-DB human TR gene sequences. A later analysis assigned CDR3 sequences and most-parsimonious VDJ recombination scenarios with the TCRdist pipeline. A later analysis defined each TCR beta chain by its CDR3 amino acid sequence plus V-gene family, and excluded reads lacking a unique V-gene family. In a later analysis, 450 to 600 highly shared, low-generation-probability nucleotide sequences were removed to address suspected cross-contamination and a sequencing artifact. In a later analysis, a clonal expansion index for each public chain was calculated from normalized within-repertoire ranks of inferred template counts. In a later analysis, generation probabilities were computed with a VDJ recombination model fitted to out-of-frame rearrangements, and the resulting probabilities were checked against IGoR. A later analysis scored TCR-TCR, TCR-HLA and TCR-CMV co-occurrence with hypergeometric tests, applying a repertoire-size bias correction to TCR pairs. In a later analysis, false discovery rates were estimated by permuting HLA or CMV assignments 20 times. In a later analysis, co-occurring TCRs were grouped with DBSCAN, and TCRdist sequence similarity was added when clustering was performed within HLA-allele-positive subsets. Co-occurrence clustering excluded repertoires with fewer than 30,000 or more than 120,000 public chains, plus five with anomalous nucleotide sharing. TCRdb obtained this table from immuneACCESS and retained in-frame rearrangements with V and J assigned. These tables miss some clones; where compared with another copy, unresolved V genes account for less than half of the shortfall, and the remainder is unexplained. V, J and clone size were drawn from that table, and D and trimming were deduced from the DNA. This sample comprises approximately 120,000 clones, 70% to 80% of them detected only once. The ten largest clonotypes hold approximately 2% of the sample.

The source material was PBMCs. This sequence was found in a human donor in good health. The sequence joins TRBV5-4 to TRBJ2-5, with 8 junctional bases fitting TRBD1. The CDR3: CASSLATQGALSQETQYF. In nucleotide form, the sequence is TGTGCCAGCAGCTTGGCCACCCAGGGGGCCCTGAGCCAAGAGACCCAGTACTTC.